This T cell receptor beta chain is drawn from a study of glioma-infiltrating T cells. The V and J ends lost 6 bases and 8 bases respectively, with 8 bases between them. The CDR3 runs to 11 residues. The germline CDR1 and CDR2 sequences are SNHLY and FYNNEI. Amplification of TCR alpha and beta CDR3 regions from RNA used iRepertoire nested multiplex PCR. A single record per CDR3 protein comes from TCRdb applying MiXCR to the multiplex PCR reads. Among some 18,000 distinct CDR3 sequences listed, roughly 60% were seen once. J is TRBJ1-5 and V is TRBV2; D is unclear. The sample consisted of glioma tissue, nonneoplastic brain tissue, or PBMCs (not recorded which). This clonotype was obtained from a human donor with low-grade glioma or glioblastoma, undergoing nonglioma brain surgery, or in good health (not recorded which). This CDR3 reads CASSRDKPQHF. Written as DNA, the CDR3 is TGTGCCAGCAGCCGCGATAAGCCCCAGCATTTT. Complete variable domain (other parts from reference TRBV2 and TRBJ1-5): EPEVTQTPSHQVTQMGQEVILRCVPISNHLYFYWYRQILGQKVEFLVSFYNNEISEKSEIFDDQFSVERPDGSNFTLKIRSTKLEDSAMYFCASSRDKPQHFGDGTRLSIL.